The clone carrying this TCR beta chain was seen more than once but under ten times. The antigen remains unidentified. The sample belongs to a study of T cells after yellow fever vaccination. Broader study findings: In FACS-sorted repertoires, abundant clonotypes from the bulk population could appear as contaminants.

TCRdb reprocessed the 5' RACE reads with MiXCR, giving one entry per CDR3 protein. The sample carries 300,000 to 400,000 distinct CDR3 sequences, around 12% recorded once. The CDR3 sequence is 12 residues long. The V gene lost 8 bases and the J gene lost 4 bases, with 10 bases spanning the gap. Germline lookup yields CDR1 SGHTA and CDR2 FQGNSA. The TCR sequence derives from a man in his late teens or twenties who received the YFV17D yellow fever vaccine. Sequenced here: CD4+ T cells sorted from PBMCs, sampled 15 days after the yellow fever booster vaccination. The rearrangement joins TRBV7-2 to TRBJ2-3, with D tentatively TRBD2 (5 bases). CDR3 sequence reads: CASGGYADTQYF. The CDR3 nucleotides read TGTGCCAGCGGCGGGTACGCAGATACGCAGTATTTT. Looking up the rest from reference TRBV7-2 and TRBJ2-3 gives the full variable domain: GAGVSQSPSNKVTEKGKDVELRCDPISGHTALYWYRQSLGQGLEFLIYFQGNSAPDKSGLPSDRFSAERTGGSVSTLTIQRTQQEDSAVYLCASGGYADTQYFGPGTRLTVL.